The clone carrying this T cell receptor beta chain occurred once. This specimen comes from a study of blood T cell repertoires in COVID-19. Measured with immunoSEQ multiplex PCR; TCRdb has only the in-frame clones, and not every one. The repertoire includes some 220,000 clones, roughly 85% of them detected once, and about 2.4% sits in the top ten. Source material: peripheral blood. The receptor was isolated from a woman in her 70s with COVID-19, enrolled during active disease.

CDR3 amino acids: CASSLVGAQRYNEQFF. The CDR3 nucleotides are TGTGCCAGCAGCTTAGTAGGGGCCCAGAGATACAATGAGCAGTTCTTC. The genes are TRBV7-9 and TRBJ2-1; D is possibly TRBD1 (5 bases). The CDR3 is 16 residues long. The ends were cut back, 1 base at V and 4 bases at J, with 14 bases in the middle. The germline V gene has CDR1 SEHNR and CDR2 FQNEAQ (reference sequence).